This T cell receptor (beta chain) is drawn from a study of cytomegalovirus exposure and HLA in healthy donors. Study-level background: A data release that came early held 80 million to 95 million unique TCRs from HLA-typed donors.

This CDR3 region has 15 residues. Losses at the gene ends were 3 bases for V and 6 bases for J; bases not matched to a gene: 6. Looked up from germline, CDR1 is LNHDA and CDR2 is SQIVND (reference sequence). Amplification used 60 Vbeta primers and 13 Jbeta primers. Sequenced by immunoSEQ multiplex PCR; TCRdb stores in-frame clones only, minus some. The table includes 120,000 or so clones, 6.5% to 9.5% detected once. This clone has just a few counts. Its antigen is not known. The study's findings and limits: Among TCR beta chains of equal frequency, HLA-associated ones were more clonally expanded in a later analysis. Later analysis demonstrated an association between a missense DCLRE1C variant and TCR beta V- and J-gene trimming. Cytomegalovirus association was assigned to 170 or so TCR beta chains.

The TCR was taken from a woman between 40 and 50 years old in good health and CMV-seropositive. Sequencing was performed on PBMCs. The V gene is TRBV19, the J gene TRBJ2-2; 8 nucleotides match TRBD1. The CDR3, as DNA: TGTGCCAGTAGTATCGGAGACAGGGGTCCCGGGGAGCTGTTTTTT. Its protein product is CASSIGDRGPGELFF.